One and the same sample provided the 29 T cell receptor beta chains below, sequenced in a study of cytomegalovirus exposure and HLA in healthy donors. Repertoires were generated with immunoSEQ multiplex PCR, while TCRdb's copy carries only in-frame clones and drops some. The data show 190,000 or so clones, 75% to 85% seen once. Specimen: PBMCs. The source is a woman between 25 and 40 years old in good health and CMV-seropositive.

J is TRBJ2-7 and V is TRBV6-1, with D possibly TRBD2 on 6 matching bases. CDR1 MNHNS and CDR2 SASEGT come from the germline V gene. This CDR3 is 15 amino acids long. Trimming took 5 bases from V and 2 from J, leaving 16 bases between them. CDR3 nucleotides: TGTGCCAGCAGTCTGCAACTAGGAGGGACCTACGAGCAGTACTTC. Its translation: CASSLQLGGTYEQYF.

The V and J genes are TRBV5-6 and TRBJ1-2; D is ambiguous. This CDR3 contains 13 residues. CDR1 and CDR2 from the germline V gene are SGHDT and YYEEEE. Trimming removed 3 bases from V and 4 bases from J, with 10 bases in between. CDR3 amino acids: CASSSRRSYGYTF. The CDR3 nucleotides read TGTGCCAGCAGCTCCCGGCGGAGCTATGGCTACACCTTC.

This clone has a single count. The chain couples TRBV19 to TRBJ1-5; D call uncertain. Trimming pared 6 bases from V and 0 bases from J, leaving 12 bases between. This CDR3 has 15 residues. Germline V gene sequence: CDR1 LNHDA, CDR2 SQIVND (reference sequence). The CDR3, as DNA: TGTGCCAGTAGAGGTAGCGAATATAGCAATCAGCCCCAGCATTTT. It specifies CASRGSEYSNQPQHF.

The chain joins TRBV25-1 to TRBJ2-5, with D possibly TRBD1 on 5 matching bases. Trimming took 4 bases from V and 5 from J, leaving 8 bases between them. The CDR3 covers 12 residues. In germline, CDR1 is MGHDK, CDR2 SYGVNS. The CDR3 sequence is CASSAQAETQYF. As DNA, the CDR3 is TGTGCCAGCAGTGCACAGGCGGAGACCCAGTACTTC.

The CDR3 DNA reads TGTGCCAGCAGTTCGGCGGGGGTGTTGAGGGAGCAGTACTTC. It specifies CASSSAGVLREQYF. This chain uses TRBV28 with TRBJ2-7; 7 positions agree with TRBD2. With V trimmed by 4 bases and J by 7 bases, 10 bases remained unmatched. Germline CDR1 reads MDHEN; CDR2 reads SYDVKM. CDR3 length: 14 amino acids.

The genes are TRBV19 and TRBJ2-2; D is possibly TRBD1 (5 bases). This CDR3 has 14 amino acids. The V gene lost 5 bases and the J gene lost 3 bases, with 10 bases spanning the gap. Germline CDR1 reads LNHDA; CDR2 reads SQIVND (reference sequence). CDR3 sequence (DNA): TGTGCCAGTAGTTTCAGGGTATACACCGGGGAGCTGTTTTTT. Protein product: CASSFRVYTGELFF.

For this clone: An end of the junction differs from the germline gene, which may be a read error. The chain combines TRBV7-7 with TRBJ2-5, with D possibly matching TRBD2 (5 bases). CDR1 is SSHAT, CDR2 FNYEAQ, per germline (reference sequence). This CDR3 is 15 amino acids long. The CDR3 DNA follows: TGTGCTAGCAGCTTAGCTGGGAGATACCAAGAGACCCAGTACTTC. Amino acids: CASSLAGRYQETQYF.

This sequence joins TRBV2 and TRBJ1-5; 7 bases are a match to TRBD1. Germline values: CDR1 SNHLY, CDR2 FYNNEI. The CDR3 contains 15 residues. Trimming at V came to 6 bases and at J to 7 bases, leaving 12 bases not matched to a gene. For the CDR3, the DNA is TGTGCCAGCAGACAGAGAGAGGGGGCAGGCCAGCCCCAGCATTTT. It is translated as CASRQREGAGQPQHF. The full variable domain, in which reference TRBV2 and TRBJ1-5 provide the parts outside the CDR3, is EPEVTQTPSHQVTQMGQEVILRCVPISNHLYFYWYRQILGQKVEFLVSFYNNEISEKSEIFDDQFSVERPDGSNFTLKIRSTKLEDSAMYFCASRQREGAGQPQHFGDGTRLSIL.

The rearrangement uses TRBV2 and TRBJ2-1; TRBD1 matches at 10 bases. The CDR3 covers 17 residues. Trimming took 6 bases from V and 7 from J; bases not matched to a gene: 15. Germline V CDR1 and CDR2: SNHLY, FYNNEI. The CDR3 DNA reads TGTGCCAGCAGCTTGAAGTTACCGGGACAGGGGAAAAATGAGCAGTTCTTC. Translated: CASSLKLPGQGKNEQFF.

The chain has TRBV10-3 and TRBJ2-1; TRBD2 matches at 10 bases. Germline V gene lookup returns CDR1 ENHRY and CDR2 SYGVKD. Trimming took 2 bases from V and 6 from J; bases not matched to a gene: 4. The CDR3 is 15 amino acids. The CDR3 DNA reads TGTGCCATCAGTGAGGGAGGACTAGCGGCCAATGAGCAGTTCTTC. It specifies CAISEGGLAANEQFF.

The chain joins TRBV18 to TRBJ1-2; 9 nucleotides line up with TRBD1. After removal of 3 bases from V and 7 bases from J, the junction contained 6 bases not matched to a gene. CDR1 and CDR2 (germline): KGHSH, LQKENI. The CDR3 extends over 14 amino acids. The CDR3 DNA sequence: TGTGCCAGCTCACCCGGACAGGGGAGTGGTGGCTACACCTTC. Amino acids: CASSPGQGSGGYTF.

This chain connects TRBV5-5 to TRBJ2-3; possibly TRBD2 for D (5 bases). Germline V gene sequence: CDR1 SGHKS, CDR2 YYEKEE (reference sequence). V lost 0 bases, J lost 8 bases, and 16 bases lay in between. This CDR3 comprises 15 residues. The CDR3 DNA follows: TGTGCCAGCAGCTTGGATGGGGAGTTTTGGGGTACGCAGTATTTT. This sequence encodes CASSLDGEFWGTQYF.

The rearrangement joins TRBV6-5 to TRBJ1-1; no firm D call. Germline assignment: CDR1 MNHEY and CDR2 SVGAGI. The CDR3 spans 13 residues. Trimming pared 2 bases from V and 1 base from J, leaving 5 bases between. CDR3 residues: CASSYNKNTEAFF. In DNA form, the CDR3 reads TGTGCCAGCAGTTACAACAAGAACACTGAAGCTTTCTTT.

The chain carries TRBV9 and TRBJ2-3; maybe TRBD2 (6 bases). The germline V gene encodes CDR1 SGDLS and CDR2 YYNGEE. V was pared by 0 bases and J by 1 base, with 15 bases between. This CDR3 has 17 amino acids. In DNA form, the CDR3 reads TGTGCCAGCAGCGTAGCCCCCCTACCTAGCGGCACAGATACGCAGTATTTT. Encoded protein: CASSVAPLPSGTDTQYF. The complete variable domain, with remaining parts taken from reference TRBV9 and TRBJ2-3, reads DSGVTQTPKHLITATGQRVTLRCSPRSGDLSVYWYQQSLDQGLQFLIQYYNGEERAKGNILERFSAQQFPDLHSELNLSSLELGDSALYFCASSVAPLPSGTDTQYFGPGTRLTVL.

CDR3 amino acids: CASSQDQGRNEKLFF. CDR3 sequence (DNA): TGCGCCAGCAGCCAAGATCAGGGCCGGAATGAAAAACTGTTTTTT. V is TRBV4-1 and J is TRBJ1-4, with D possibly being TRBD1 (5 bases). V was pared by 0 bases and J by 5 bases, with 10 bases between. The CDR3 extends over 15 amino acids. CDR1 MGHRA and CDR2 YSYEKL come from the germline V gene.

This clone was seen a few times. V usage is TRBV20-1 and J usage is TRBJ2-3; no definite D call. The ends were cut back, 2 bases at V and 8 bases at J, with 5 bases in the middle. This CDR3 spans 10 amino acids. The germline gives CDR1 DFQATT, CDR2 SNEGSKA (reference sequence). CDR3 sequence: CSARSSTQYF. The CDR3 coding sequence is TGCAGTGCTAGATCCAGTACGCAGTATTTT.

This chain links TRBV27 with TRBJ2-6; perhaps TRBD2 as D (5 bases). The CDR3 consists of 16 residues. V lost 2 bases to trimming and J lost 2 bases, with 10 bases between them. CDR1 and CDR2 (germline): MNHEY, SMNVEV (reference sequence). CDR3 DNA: TGTGCCAGCAGTTTACTTTCCGGGGCTGGGGCCAACGTCCTGACTTTC. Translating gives CASSLLSGAGANVLTF.

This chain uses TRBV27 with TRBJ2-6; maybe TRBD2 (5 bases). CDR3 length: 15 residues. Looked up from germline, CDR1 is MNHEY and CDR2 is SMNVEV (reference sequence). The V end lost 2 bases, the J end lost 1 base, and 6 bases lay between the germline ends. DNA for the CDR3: TGTGCCAGCAGTTTAGGAGGATCTGGGGCCAACGTCCTGACTTTC. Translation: CASSLGGSGANVLTF.

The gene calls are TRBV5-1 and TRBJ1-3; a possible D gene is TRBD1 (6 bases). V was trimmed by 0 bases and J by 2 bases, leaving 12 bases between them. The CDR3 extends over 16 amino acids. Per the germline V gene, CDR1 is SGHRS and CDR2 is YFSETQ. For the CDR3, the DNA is TGCGCCAGCAGCTTGGCCGCGGGGGGCACTGGAAACACCATATATTTT. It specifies CASSLAAGGTGNTIYF.

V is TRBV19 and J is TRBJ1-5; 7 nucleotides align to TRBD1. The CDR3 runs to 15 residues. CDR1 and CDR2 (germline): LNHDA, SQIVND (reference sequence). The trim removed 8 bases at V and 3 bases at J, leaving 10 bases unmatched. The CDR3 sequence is CASSTTGHSNQPQHF. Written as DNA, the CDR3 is TGTGCCAGTTCCACGACAGGGCACTCCAATCAGCCCCAGCATTTT.

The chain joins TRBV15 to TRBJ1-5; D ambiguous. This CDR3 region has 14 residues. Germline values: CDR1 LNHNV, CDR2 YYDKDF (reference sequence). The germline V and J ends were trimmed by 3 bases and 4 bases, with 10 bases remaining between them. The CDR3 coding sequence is TGTGCCACCAGCAGGACGGGGAAAAATCAGCCCCAGCATTTT. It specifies CATSRTGKNQPQHF. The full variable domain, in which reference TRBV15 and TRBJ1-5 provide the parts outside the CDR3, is DAMVIQNPRYQVTQFGKPVTLSCSQTLNHNVMYWYQQKSSQAPKLLFHYYDKDFNNEADTPDNFQSRRPNTSFCFLDIRSPGLGDTAMYLCATSRTGKNQPQHFGDGTRLSIL.

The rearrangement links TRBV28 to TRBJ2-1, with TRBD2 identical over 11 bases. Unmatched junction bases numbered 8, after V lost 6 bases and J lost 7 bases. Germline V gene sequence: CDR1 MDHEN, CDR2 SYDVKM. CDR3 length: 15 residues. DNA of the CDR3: TGTGCCAGCAGCTCACGACTAGCGGGGATAAATGAGCAGTTCTTC. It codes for CASSSRLAGINEQFF. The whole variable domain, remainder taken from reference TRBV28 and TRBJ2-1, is DVKVTQSSRYLVKRTGEKVFLECVQDMDHENMFWYRQDPGLGLRLIYFSYDVKMKEKGDIPEGYSVSREKKERFSLILESASTNQTSMYLCASSSRLAGINEQFFGPGTRLTVL.

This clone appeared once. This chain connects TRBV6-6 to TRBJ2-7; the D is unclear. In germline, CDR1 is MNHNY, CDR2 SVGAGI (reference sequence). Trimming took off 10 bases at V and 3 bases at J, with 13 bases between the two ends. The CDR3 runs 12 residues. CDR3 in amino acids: CATWSQNYEQYF. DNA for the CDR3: TGTGCCACCTGGTCACAGAACTACGAGCAGTACTTC.

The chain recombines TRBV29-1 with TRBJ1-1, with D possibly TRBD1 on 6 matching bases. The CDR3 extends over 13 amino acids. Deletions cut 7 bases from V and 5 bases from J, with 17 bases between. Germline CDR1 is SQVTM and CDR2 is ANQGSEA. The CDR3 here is CSGSGTLETEAFF. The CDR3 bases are TGCAGCGGGTCCGGGACACTAGAGACTGAAGCTTTCTTT.

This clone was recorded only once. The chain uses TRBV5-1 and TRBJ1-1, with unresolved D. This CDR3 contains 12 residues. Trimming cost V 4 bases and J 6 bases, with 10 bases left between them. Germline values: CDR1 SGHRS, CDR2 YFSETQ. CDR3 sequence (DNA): TGCGCCAGCAGCCACCCAGATGCTGAAGCTTTCTTT. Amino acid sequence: CASSHPDAEAFF. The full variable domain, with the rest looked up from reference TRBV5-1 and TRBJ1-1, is KAGVTQTPRYLIKTRGQQVTLSCSPISGHRSVSWYQQTPGQGLQFLFEYFSETQRNKGNFPGRFSGRQFSNSRSEMNVSTLELGDSALYLCASSHPDAEAFFGQGTRLTVV.

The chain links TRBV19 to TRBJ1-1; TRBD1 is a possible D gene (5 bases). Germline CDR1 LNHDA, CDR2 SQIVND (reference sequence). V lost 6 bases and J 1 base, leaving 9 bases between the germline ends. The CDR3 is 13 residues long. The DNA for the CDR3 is TGTGCCAGTAGCGTAACAGGGAACACTGAAGCTTTCTTT. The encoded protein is CASSVTGNTEAFF.

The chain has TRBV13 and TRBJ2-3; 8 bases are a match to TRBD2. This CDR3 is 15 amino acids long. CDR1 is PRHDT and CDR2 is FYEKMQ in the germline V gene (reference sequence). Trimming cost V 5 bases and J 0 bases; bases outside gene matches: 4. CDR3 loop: CASSPRGRSTDTQYF. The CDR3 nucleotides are TGTGCCAGCAGCCCCCGCGGGAGGAGCACAGATACGCAGTATTTT.

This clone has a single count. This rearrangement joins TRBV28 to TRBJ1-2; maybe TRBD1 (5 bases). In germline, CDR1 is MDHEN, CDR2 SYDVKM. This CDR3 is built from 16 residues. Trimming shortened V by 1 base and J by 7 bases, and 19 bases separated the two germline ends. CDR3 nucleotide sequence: TGTGCCAGCAGTTTATTCCCCGGGCAGGGAGGAGGTGGCTACACCTTC. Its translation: CASSLFPGQGGGGYTF.

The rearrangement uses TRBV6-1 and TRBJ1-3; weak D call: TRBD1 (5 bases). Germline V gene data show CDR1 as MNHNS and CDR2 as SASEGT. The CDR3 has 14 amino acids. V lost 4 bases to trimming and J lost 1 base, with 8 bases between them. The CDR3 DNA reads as TGTGCCAGCAGTGCGACAGATTCTGGAAACACCATATATTTT. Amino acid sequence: CASSATDSGNTIYF.